This entry describes one TCR beta chain. Its antigen is still unknown. The data were taken from a study of a mutant IDH1 vaccine in newly diagnosed glioma. Study overall: In some groups vaccination began 4-6 weeks post-radiotherapy; others received it with temozolomide. The treated population exhibited a male proportion of roughly 62%, a female proportion of about 38%, and a mean age of roughly 39 years.

Time point noted: week 11, during vaccination. Each vaccine dose was 300 ug of mutant IDH1 20-mer peptide, with topical imiquimod. This CDR3 is built from 10 residues. Germline lookup yields CDR1 SQVTM and CDR2 ANQGSEA. V lost 7 bases and J lost 10, with 11 bases in between. The repertoire was sequenced with immunoSEQ multiplex PCR; TCRdb's copy has only in-frame clones and lacks some. There are tens of thousands of clones in the sample; 90% occur only once, and about a fifth lies in the top ten. The chain recombines TRBV29-1 with TRBJ2-1; tentative D call: TRBD2 (5 bases). The specimen was PBMCs, collected from a glioma patient whose treatment included an IDH1 peptide vaccine. The origin of this receptor is a man between 18 and 35 years old with glioma. CDR3: CSGGFEEQFF. The CDR3 nucleotides are TGCAGCGGCGGGTTTGAGGAGCAGTTCTTC.